Following are 10 T cell receptor beta chains from one sample sequenced in a study of read filtering for tumor transcriptome and immune sequencing. This library used approximately 0.4 ug RNA and molecular barcoded adaptors spanning alpha/delta and beta/gamma chains. TCRdb fed the reads into MiXCR, producing one record per CDR3 protein. The sample includes approximately 40,000 distinct CDR3 sequences, roughly 15% of them seen just once. The sequenced sample consisted of a population of CD138-negative cells sorted from bone marrow. Receptors originate from a donor at least 40 years old with multiple myeloma.

The rearrangement joins TRBV6-2 or TRBV6-3 to TRBJ2-1; D gene unclear. Trimming removed 6 bases at V and 0 bases at J, with 18 bases between. Germline V gene sequence: CDR1 MNHEY, CDR2 SVGEGT. The CDR3 sequence is 17 residues long. The CDR3, as DNA: TGTGCCAGCAGCTCCCTAAGGGCTCCCAGCTCCTACAATGAGCAGTTCTTC. Translated: CASSSLRAPSSYNEQFF.

The table lists this clonotype with many counts. The chain links TRBV20-1 to TRBJ1-6, with D maybe TRBD1 (5 bases). The germline gives CDR1 DFQATT, CDR2 SNEGSKA (reference sequence). This CDR3 has 15 amino acids. V gave up 0 bases and J gave up 7 bases, with 13 bases separating them. CDR3 sequence (DNA): TGCAGTGCTAGAGATTCCAAGGGGAGAAATTCACCCCTCCACTTT. Its translation: CSARDSKGRNSPLHF.

About this clonotype: It may be a read error: a sequence one base away is much more abundant. The CDR3 reads CASSVYRNTNTEAFF. DNA for the CDR3: TGTGCCAGCAGTGTTTATCGTAACACGAACACTGAAGCTTTCTTT. The chain uses TRBV6-1 and TRBJ1-1; D is unclear. V lost 4 bases, J lost 1 base, and 13 bases lay in between. This CDR3 spans 15 amino acids. From germline, CDR1 is MNHNS and CDR2 SASEGT.

Here the CDR3 reads CASSEGTAHYGYTF. CDR3 sequence (DNA): TGTGCCAGCAGTGAAGGGACAGCCCACTATGGCTACACCTTC. The chain uses TRBV6-1 and TRBJ1-2, with D possibly TRBD1 on 6 matching bases. Germline V CDR1 and CDR2: MNHNS, SASEGT. This CDR3 spans 14 amino acids. Trimming removed 1 base from V and 3 bases from J, with 9 bases in between.

This clonotype came up many times. J is TRBJ2-1 and V is TRBV13, with 7 positions matching TRBD2. Germline V gene data show CDR1 as PRHDT and CDR2 as FYEKMQ (reference sequence). J lost 0 bases, V lost 5 bases, and 16 bases had no gene match. This CDR3 comprises 19 residues. CDR3 bases: TGTGCCAGCAGCGGTAGGGAGGAGGGACTACAGAGCTCCTACAATGAGCAGTTCTTC. It yields the protein CASSGREEGLQSSYNEQFF.

This clonotype was found many times. V gene TRBV20-1 combines with J gene TRBJ2-7, with TRBD2 matching 8 bases. Germline lookup yields CDR1 DFQATT and CDR2 SNEGSKA (reference sequence). V was clipped by 0 bases and J by 9 bases; unmatched bases: 10. The CDR3 is 14 amino acids. The CDR3 spells CSARDPRSGGGQYF. DNA for the CDR3: TGCAGTGCTAGAGATCCACGGAGCGGGGGCGGGCAGTACTTC.

The CDR3 bases are TGCGCCAGCAGCTTGGGCAGATTCCAAGAGACCCAGTACTTC. It codes for CASSLGRFQETQYF. The chain carries TRBV5-1 and TRBJ2-5, with unresolved D. V shed 0 bases and J shed 1 base, with 7 bases lying between them. Germline assignment: CDR1 SGHRS and CDR2 YFSETQ. The CDR3 covers 14 residues. Supplemented by reference TRBV5-1 and TRBJ2-5, the full variable domain reads KAGVTQTPRYLIKTRGQQVTLSCSPISGHRSVSWYQQTPGQGLQFLFEYFSETQRNKGNFPGRFSGRQFSNSRSEMNVSTLELGDSALYLCASSLGRFQETQYFGPGTRLLVL.

The chain couples TRBV20-1 to TRBJ2-5; D is possibly TRBD1 or TRBD2 (6 bases each). Trimming left V 5 bases short and J 5 bases short, with 18 bases between. This CDR3 comprises 14 residues. In germline, CDR1 is DFQATT, CDR2 SNEGSKA (reference sequence). This CDR3 is CSAEGGRKQETQYF. In DNA form, the CDR3 reads TGCAGTGCTGAAGGGGGGCGTAAACAGGAGACCCAGTACTTC.

This clonotype rates as medium-sized. The V call is TRBV7-2, the J call TRBJ1-4; the D is unclear. This CDR3 spans 13 amino acids. Looked up from germline, CDR1 is SGHTA and CDR2 is FQGNSA. The V and J ends lost 4 bases and 7 bases respectively, with 10 bases between them. The CDR3 loop reads CASSSFLFEKLFF. The CDR3 DNA is TGTGCCAGCAGCTCATTTCTATTTGAAAAACTGTTTTTT.

This chain connects TRBV7-9 to TRBJ2-1; 7 bases match TRBD2. Per the germline V gene, CDR1 is SEHNR and CDR2 is FQNEAQ (reference sequence). This CDR3 has 11 residues. V dropped 4 bases and J dropped 9; count of bases not matched to a gene: 0. The CDR3 reads CASSSSGEQFF. CDR3 nucleotides: TGTGCCAGCAGCTCTAGCGGTGAGCAGTTCTTC.